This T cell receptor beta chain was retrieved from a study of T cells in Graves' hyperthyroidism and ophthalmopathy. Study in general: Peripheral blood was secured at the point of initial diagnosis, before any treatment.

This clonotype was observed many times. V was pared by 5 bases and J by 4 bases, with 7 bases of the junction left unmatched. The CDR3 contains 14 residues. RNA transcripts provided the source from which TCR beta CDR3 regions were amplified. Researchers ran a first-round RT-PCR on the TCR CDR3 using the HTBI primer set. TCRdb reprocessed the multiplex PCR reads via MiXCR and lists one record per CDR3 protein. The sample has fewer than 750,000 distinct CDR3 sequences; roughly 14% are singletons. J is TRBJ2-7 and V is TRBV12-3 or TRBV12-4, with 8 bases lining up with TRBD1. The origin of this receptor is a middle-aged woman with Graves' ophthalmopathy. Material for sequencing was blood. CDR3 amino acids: CASSKDRVLYEQYF. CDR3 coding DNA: TGTGCCAGCAGTAAGGACAGGGTCCTGTACGAGCAGTACTTC.